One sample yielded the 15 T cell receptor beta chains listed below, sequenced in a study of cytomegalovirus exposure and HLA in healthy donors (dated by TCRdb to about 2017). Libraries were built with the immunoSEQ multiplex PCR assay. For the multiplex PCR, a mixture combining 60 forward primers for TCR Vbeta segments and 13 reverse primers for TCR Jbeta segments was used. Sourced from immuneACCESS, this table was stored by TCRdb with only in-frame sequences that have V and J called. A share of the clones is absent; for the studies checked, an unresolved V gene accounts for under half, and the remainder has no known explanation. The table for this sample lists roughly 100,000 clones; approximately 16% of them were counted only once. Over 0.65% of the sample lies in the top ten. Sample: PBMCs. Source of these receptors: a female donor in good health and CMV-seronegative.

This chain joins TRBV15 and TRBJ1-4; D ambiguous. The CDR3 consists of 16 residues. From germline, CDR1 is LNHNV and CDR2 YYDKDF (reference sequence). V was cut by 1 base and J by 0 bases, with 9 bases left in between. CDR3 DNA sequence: TGTGCCACCAGCAGAGCATTCAGTGCAACTAATGAAAAACTGTTTTTT. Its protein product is CATSRAFSATNEKLFF.

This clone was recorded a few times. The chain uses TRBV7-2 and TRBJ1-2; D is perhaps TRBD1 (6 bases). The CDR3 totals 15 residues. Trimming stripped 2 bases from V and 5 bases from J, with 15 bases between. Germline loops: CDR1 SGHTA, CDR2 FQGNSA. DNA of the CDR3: TGTGCCAGCAGCTTATCGACAGGAACGTTTTATGGCTACACCTTC. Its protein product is CASSLSTGTFYGYTF.

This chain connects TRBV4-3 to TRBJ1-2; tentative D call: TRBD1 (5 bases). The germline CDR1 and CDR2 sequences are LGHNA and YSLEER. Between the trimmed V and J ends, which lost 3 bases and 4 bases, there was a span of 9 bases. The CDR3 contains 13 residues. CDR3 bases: TGCGCCAGCAGCCACGACGGGGGCTATGGCTACACCTTC. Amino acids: CASSHDGGYGYTF.

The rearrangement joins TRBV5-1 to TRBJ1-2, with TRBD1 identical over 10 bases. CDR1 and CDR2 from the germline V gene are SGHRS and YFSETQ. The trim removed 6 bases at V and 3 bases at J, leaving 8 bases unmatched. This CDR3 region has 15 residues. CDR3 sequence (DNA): TGCGCCAGCAAACCGGGACAGGGGAGGGACTATGGCTACACCTTC. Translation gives CASKPGQGRDYGYTF.

The CDR3 DNA follows: TGTGCCAGCAGCTCCGGTGGAAACACCATATATTTT. It encodes CASSSGGNTIYF. J is TRBJ1-3 and V is TRBV11-1; D gene ambiguous. Germline loops: CDR1 SGHAT, CDR2 FQDESV (reference sequence). V gave up 4 bases and J gave up 3 bases, with 4 bases separating them. The length of the CDR3 is 12 residues.

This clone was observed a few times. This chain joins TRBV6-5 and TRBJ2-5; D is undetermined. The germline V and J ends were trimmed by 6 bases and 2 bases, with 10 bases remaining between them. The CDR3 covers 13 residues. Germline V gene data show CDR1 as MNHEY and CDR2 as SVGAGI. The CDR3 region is CASRNTRQETQYF. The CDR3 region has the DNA TGTGCCAGCAGGAACACCAGGCAAGAGACCCAGTACTTC.

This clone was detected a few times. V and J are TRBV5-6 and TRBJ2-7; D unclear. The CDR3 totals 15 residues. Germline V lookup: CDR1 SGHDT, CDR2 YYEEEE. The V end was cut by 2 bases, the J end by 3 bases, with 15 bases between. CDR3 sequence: CASSLGGAQFYEQYF. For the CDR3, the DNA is TGTGCCAGCAGCTTAGGCGGAGCCCAATTCTACGAGCAGTACTTC.

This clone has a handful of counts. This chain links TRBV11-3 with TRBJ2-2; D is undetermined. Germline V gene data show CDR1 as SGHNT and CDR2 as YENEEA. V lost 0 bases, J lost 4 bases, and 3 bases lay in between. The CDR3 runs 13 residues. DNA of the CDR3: TGTGCCAGCAGCTTAGACGGCACCGGGGAGCTGTTTTTT. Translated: CASSLDGTGELFF.

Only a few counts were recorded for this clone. CDR3 DNA: TGTGCCAGCGATCTATCACTTCAAAGAGAAGCTTTCTTT. It specifies CASDLSLQREAFF. V gene TRBV2 combines with J gene TRBJ1-1; no reliable D call. Looked up from germline, CDR1 is SNHLY and CDR2 is FYNNEI. The CDR3 is made up of 13 amino acids. Trimming took 8 bases from V and 8 from J, leaving 18 bases between them. The full variable domain, in which reference TRBV2 and TRBJ1-1 provide the parts outside the CDR3, is EPEVTQTPSHQVTQMGQEVILRCVPISNHLYFYWYRQILGQKVEFLVSFYNNEISEKSEIFDDQFSVERPDGSNFTLKIRSTKLEDSAMYFCASDLSLQREAFFGQGTRLTVV.

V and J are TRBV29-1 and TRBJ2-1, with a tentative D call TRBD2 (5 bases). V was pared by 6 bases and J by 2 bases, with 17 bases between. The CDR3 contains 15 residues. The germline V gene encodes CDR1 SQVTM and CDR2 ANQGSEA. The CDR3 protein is CSVNLWEFTYNEQFF. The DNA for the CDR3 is TGCAGCGTCAACCTCTGGGAGTTTACCTACAATGAGCAGTTCTTC.

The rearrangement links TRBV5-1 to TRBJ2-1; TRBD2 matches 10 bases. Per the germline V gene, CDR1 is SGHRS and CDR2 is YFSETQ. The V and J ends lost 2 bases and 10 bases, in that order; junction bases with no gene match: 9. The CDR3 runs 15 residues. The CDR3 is CASSFLAGARYEQFF. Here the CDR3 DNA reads TGCGCCAGCAGCTTCCTAGCGGGAGCTCGCTACGAGCAGTTCTTC.

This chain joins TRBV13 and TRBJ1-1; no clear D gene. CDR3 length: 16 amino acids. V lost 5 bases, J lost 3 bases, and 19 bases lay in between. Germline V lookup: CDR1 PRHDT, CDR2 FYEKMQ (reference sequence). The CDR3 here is CASSPRGSRPDTEAFF. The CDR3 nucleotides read TGTGCCAGCAGCCCCCGGGGATCCCGACCAGACACTGAAGCTTTCTTT.

CDR3 loop: CASSVVRSSSRVDEQYF. The CDR3 region has the DNA TGTGCCAGCAGCGTAGTTAGGTCGAGTAGCCGGGTAGACGAGCAGTACTTC. This chain links TRBV9 with TRBJ2-7; D remains ambiguous. The CDR3 has 17 amino acids. V shed 0 bases and J shed 5 bases, with 21 bases lying between them. Germline V gives CDR1 SGDLS, CDR2 YYNGEE.

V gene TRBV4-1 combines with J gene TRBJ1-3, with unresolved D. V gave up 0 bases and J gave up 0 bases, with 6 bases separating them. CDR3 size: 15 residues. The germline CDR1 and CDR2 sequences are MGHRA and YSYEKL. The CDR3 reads CASSQEGDSGNTIYF. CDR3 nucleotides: TGCGCCAGCAGCCAAGAGGGAGACTCTGGAAACACCATATATTTT.

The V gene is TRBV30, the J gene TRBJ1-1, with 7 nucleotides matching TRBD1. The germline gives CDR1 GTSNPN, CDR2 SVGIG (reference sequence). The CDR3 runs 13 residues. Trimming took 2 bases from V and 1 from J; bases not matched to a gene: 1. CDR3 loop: CAWSKGANTEAFF. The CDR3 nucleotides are TGTGCCTGGAGTAAGGGGGCGAACACTGAAGCTTTCTTT.